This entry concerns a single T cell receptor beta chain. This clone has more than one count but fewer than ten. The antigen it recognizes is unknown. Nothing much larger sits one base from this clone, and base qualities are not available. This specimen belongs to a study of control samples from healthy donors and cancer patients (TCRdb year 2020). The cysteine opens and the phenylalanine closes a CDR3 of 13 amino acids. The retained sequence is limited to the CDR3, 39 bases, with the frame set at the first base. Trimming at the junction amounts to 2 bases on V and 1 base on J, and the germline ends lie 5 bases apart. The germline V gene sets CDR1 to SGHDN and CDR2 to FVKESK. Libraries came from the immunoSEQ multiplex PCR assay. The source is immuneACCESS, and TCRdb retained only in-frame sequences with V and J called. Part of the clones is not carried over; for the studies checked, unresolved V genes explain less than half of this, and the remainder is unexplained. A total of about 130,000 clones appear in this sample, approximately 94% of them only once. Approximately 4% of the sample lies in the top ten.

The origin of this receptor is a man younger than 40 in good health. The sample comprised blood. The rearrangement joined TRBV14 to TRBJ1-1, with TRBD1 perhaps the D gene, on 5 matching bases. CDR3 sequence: CASSQQGNTEAFF. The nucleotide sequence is TGTGCCAGCAGCCAACAGGGGAACACTGAAGCTTTCTTT.